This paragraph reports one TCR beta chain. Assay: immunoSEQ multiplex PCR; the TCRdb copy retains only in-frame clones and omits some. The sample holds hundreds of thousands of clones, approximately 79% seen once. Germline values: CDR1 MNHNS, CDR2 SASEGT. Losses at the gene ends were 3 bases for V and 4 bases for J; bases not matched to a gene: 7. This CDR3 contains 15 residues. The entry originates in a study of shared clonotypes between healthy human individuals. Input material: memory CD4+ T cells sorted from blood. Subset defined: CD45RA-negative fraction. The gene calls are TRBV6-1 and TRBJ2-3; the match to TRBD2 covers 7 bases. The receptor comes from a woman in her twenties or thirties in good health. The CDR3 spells CASSEGNAGADTQYF. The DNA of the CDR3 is TGTGCCAGCAGTGAGGGGAACGCGGGGGCAGATACGCAGTATTTT.